The subject of this entry is one T cell receptor beta chain. Antigen: not known. The germline gives CDR1 LGHNA, CDR2 YNFKEQ. V was cut by 4 bases and J by 8 bases, with 18 bases left in between. The length of the CDR3 is 15 residues. The sample belongs to a study of cytomegalovirus exposure and HLA in healthy donors. Study-wide results and limits: Highly shared variants forming one cluster were likely a sequencing artifact. At a 0.05 false discovery rate, a later analysis found around 17,000 TCR beta sequences to be associated with HLA alleles.

PCR used 60 Vbeta primers and 13 Jbeta primers. Method: immunoSEQ multiplex PCR; TCRdb's copy keeps in-frame clones and lacks some. The table records roughly 70,000 clones, 60% to 75% of them present only once. Sequencing was performed on PBMCs. The receptor's source is a male donor in good health and CMV-seropositive. The gene calls are TRBV4-2 and TRBJ2-4; maybe TRBD2 (5 bases). The CDR3 bases are TGTGCCAGCAGCCTCAGCAGCTACGGGGAAGACATTCAGTACTTC. This gives the protein CASSLSSYGEDIQYF.